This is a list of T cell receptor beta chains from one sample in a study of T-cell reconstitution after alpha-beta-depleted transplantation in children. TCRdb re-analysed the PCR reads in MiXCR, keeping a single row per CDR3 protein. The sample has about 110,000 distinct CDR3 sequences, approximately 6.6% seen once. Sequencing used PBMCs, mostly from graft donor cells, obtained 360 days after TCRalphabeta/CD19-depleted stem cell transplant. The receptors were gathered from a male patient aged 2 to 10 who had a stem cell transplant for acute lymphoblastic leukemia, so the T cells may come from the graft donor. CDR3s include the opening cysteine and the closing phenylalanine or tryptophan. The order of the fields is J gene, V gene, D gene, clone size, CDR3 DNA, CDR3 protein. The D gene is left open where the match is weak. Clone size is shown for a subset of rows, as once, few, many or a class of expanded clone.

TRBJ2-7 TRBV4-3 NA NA TGCGCCAGCAGCCAAGATCCTGGACAAAACTACGAGCAGTACTTC CASSQDPGQNYEQYF
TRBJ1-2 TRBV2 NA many TGTGCCAGCAGTGCGGGGGATTTGGGCTACACCTTC CASSAGDLGYTF
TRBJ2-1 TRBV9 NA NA TGTGCCAGCACCTCGGACGGAGAGATCTACAATGAGCAGTTCTTC CASTSDGEIYNEQFF
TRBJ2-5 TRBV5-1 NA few TGCGCCAGCAGCTTGGCCGCTCAATCCCCTATGGAGACCCAGTACTTC CASSLAAQSPMETQYF
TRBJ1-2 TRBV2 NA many TGTGCCAGCACCCGGGATGGCTACACCTTC CASTRDGYTF
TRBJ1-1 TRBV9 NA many TGTGCCAGCAGCGTAGCCCAGTACCCTTCCCCGGACACTGAAGCTTTCTTT CASSVAQYPSPDTEAFF
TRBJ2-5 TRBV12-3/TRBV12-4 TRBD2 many TGTGCCAGCAGTACTAGCGGGAGTTACCAAGAGACCCAGTACTTC CASSTSGSYQETQYF
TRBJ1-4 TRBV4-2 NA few TGTGCCAGCAGCCCCCTTCGCGCAGGGAAGTACGAAAAACTGTTTTTT CASSPLRAGKYEKLFF
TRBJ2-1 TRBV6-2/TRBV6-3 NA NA TGTGCCAGCAGTTATTTCCTTTTAGCGGAGCAGTTCTTC CASSYFLLAEQFF
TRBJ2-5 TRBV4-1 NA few TGCGCCAGCAGCCACCTTGGCTTAAACGAAGAGACCCAGTACTTC CASSHLGLNEETQYF
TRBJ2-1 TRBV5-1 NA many TGCGCCAGCAGACTTAACCCTGGACCGGACAATGAGCAGTTCTTC CASRLNPGPDNEQFF
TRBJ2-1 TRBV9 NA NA TGTGCCAGCGGAACCTACGATGAGCAGTTCTTC CASGTYDEQFF
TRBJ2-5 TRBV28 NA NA TGTGCCAGCAGTTTTTCGGTTGGGGAGACCCAGTACTTC CASSFSVGETQYF
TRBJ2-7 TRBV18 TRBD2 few TGTGCCAGCTCACCAAAGCCCTTGGCAGCGGGGGAGCAGTACTTC CASSPKPLAAGEQYF
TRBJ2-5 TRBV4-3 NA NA TGCGCCAGCAGCCAAGGGCCAGGGGAGACCCAGTACTTC CASSQGPGETQYF
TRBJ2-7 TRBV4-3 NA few TGCGCCAGCAGCCAGACACAGTCCCCCTCCTACGAGCAGTACTTC CASSQTQSPSYEQYF
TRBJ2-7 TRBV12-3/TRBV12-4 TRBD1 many TGTGCCAGCAGGGGACAGCTACTCTACGAGCAGTACTTC CASRGQLLYEQYF
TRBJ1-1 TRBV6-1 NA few TGTGCCAGCAGTCCCCGGGGAGGGGGGATCACTGAAGCTTTCTTT CASSPRGGGITEAFF
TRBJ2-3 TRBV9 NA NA TGTGCCAGCAGCGATCGCAGGAATACGCAGTATTTT CASSDRRNTQYF